The rows below give T cell receptor beta chains drawn from one sample of a study of blood T cell repertoires in COVID-19. Measured with immunoSEQ multiplex PCR; TCRdb has only the in-frame clones, and not every one. The table records approximately 400,000 clones, over 65% of them present only once. Source material: peripheral blood. These receptors were collected from a human donor with acute or convalescent COVID-19. The donor label of this sample is uncertain. CDR3s leave out the opening cysteine and the closing phenylalanine or tryptophan. Rows may omit the clone size; those that give it use once, few, many or a size class.

j_call	v_call	clone_size	cdr3_aa
TRBJ2-3	TRBV30	-	AWSRGTGDADTQY
TRBJ2-5	TRBV4-1	once	ASSLHGRDGQETQY
TRBJ2-3	TRBV9	-	ASSPGGGGAINTQY
TRBJ1-2	TRBV7-9	-	ASSGRTSHRGYT
TRBJ1-1	TRBV6-5	few	ASRIQVHGTEAF
TRBJ2-5	TRBV6-2/TRBV6-3	-	ASSTSGRETQY
TRBJ1-1	TRBV4-1	few	ASSWPHNTEAF
TRBJ2-7	TRBV27	-	ASSVTSARTYEQY
TRBJ2-5	TRBV7-8	-	ASALTMETQY
TRBJ1-2	TRBV10-2	-	ASRSTGSYGYT
TRBJ2-5	TRBV29-1	once	SHGTGGETQY
TRBJ1-2	TRBV5-6	once	ASSFRTVSYGYT
TRBJ2-7	TRBV7-8	-	ASRPTTGTLGEQY
TRBJ2-3	TRBV14	-	ASSQDRMNTQY
TRBJ1-2	TRBV18	-	ASSPPDRGVGYT
TRBJ2-7	TRBV19	-	ASSIGGRVSSYEQY
TRBJ1-3	TRBV28	once	ASSIQGAAGNTIY
TRBJ2-5	TRBV7-2	-	ASSLALQETQY
TRBJ2-7	TRBV28	once	ASSPGLAGSEQY
TRBJ1-4	TRBV24-1	once	ATGDRGNEKLF
TRBJ1-6	TRBV28	-	ASSLTGSSTGSYNSPLH
TRBJ2-1	TRBV5-1	-	ASSFSPGQGQNEQF
TRBJ2-5	TRBV28	few	ASSLAGGVKTQY
TRBJ1-2	TRBV7-8	-	ASSPRGGLAYGYT
TRBJ2-1	TRBV7-9	-	ASGGLAGGYYNEQF
TRBJ2-3	TRBV3-1/TRBV3-2	-	ASSQGRVGSDTQY
TRBJ2-3	TRBV7-8	-	ASSPRGVAGSTDTQY
TRBJ1-1	TRBV27	-	ASSLTVYTEAF
TRBJ2-1	TRBV3-1/TRBV3-2	-	ASSYPQRGQF
TRBJ1-6	TRBV7-9	-	ASRKHYNSPLH
TRBJ1-1	TRBV5-5	few	ASTKNLQANTEAF
TRBJ1-5	TRBV6-5	-	ASRRQGDQPQH
TRBJ2-5	TRBV9	few	ASSVAGVTETQY
TRBJ1-6	TRBV4-2	-	ASSQGREPH
TRBJ1-1	TRBV7-8	-	ASSLSARSGNTEAF
TRBJ1-3	TRBV18	-	ASSPSRQLNTIY
TRBJ2-2	TRBV5-1	-	ASSSAGAGGELF
TRBJ2-2	TRBV6-6	few	ASRTTGLDTGELF
TRBJ2-5	TRBV15	-	ATSRASLAGVGETQY
TRBJ2-3	TRBV4-1	-	ASSLRLAQNTQY
TRBJ1-6	TRBV30	once	AWSNPGQGYSPLH
TRBJ1-2	TRBV18	-	ASSPGGNYGYT
TRBJ1-2	TRBV5-6	-	ASSPIDRVYGYT
TRBJ1-6	TRBV5-5	few	ASSTGLYNSPLH
TRBJ2-7	TRBV5-4	-	ASSPRQGFSYEQY
TRBJ2-1	TRBV4-2	few	ASSQDGGKPYNEQF
TRBJ2-5	TRBV6-5	-	ASSQREGPETQY
TRBJ2-3	TRBV10-2	-	ASGDRGFTDTQY
TRBJ2-1	TRBV11-2	-	ASSFDQGNEQF
TRBJ1-1	TRBV27	-	ASSSNTGTEAF
TRBJ2-7	TRBV11-2	-	ASSFGQGLLEQY
TRBJ2-1	TRBV5-1	-	ASSLSGSRDNEQF
TRBJ1-2	TRBV5-1	-	ASSWSSEGYGYT
TRBJ2-2	TRBV2	-	ASKGQSNTGELF
TRBJ1-3	TRBV5-4	-	ASSLGGGASAGNTIY
TRBJ1-2	TRBV19	-	ASSPRDRADGYT
TRBJ2-7	TRBV19	-	ASSPRTSQSSYEQY
TRBJ2-7	TRBV6-5	-	ASSRGSSYEQY
TRBJ2-1	TRBV2	-	ASIHRASGTSNEQF